This T cell receptor beta chain appears in the sequencing data of a study of shared clonotypes between healthy human individuals. Overall study: Participating donors consisted of two women and a few men aged 18 to 49.

The table came from immunoSEQ multiplex PCR; TCRdb's copy has only in-frame clones and leaves some out. The data contain about 960,000 clones, 60% to 85% of them singletons. Study-wide results and caveats: Sample collection involved blood only; tissue repertoires are likely different. Some clonotypes were shared by all four sorted-subset donors, while others were not shared. The non-shared ones had lower generation probabilities than the shared ones. Clonotype sharing among the donors was expected to vary with sequencing depth.

Regarding this clone: Its antigen is unidentified.

The sequence was obtained from a man between 18 and 35 years old in good health. Material: memory CD4+ T cells sorted from blood. Subset here: CD45RA-negative fraction.

In nucleotides, the CDR3 is TGTGCCAGCAGCCCAGAAGGGAGGGGGTACGAGCAGTACTTC. It encodes CASSPEGRGYEQYF. V usage is TRBV5-5 and J usage is TRBJ2-7; maybe TRBD2 (7 bases). The ends were cut back, 4 bases at V and 4 bases at J, with 15 bases in the middle. This CDR3 spans 14 amino acids. Germline CDR1 and CDR2: SGHKS and YYEKEE (reference sequence).